The 25 T cell receptor beta chains given below trace back to one sample, sequenced in a study of T cell responses to AZD1222 COVID-19 vaccine. Profiled with immunoSEQ multiplex PCR; TCRdb holds only in-frame clones, not every one. The data show 210,000 or so clones, roughly 91% seen once. The starting material was peripheral blood, obtained on day 0 of MenACWY control vaccination. These receptors came from an adult in good health.

This rearrangement joins TRBV5-8 to TRBJ2-7; TRBD1 matches at 7 bases. The V and J ends lost 4 bases and 0 bases, in that order; junction bases with no gene match: 10. The CDR3 has 16 residues. The germline gives CDR1 SGHTS, CDR2 YDEGEE. CDR3 DNA sequence: TGTGCCAGCAGCCTCGTCCTGACAGGGAGCTCCTACGAGCAGTACTTC. Translated: CASSLVLTGSSYEQYF.

The V and J genes are TRBV27 and TRBJ2-7; D is unresolved. The CDR3 contains 13 residues. The V end lost 2 bases, the J end lost 0 bases, and 5 bases lay between the germline ends. Germline V gene lookup returns CDR1 MNHEY and CDR2 SMNVEV (reference sequence). The CDR3 protein is CASSLTLSYEQYF. DNA for the CDR3: TGTGCCAGCAGTTTAACCCTCTCCTACGAGCAGTACTTC.

V is TRBV24-1 and J is TRBJ1-5; no firm D call. The germline CDR1 and CDR2 sequences are KGHDR and SFDVKD. This CDR3 region has 14 residues. V was shortened by 9 bases and J by 1 base, with 12 bases between the two germline ends. The chain's CDR3 is CATSQRTSNQPQHF. The CDR3 DNA sequence: TGTGCCACCTCCCAGCGAACGAGCAATCAGCCCCAGCATTTT.

The chain has TRBV10-3 and TRBJ2-7, with 8 bases identical to TRBD1. This CDR3 region has 19 residues. The junction had 13 bases not matched to a gene; V was cut back by 0 bases and J by 0 bases. The germline CDR1 and CDR2 sequences are ENHRY and SYGVKD. The CDR3 sequence: CAISESQRGQGAASYEQYF. CDR3 bases: TGTGCCATCAGTGAGTCTCAAAGGGGGCAGGGGGCCGCCTCCTACGAGCAGTACTTC.

V usage is TRBV7-2 and J usage is TRBJ1-2; D remains unclear. The germline V and J ends were trimmed by 5 bases and 4 bases, with 11 bases remaining between them. Germline-derived CDR1 and CDR2 are SGHTA and FQGNSA. The CDR3 consists of 13 residues. CDR3 amino acids: CASSLNEVYGYTF. The DNA of the CDR3 is TGTGCCAGCAGCCTTAATGAGGTCTATGGCTACACCTTC.

The chain uses TRBV19 and TRBJ1-3; no clear D. Germline CDR1 and CDR2: LNHDA and SQIVND (reference sequence). The CDR3 consists of 15 residues. Deletions cut 3 bases from V and 2 bases from J, with 11 bases between. The CDR3, as DNA: TGTGCCAGTAGTATGTCGAGGGAAACTGGAAACACCATATATTTT. Translation gives CASSMSRETGNTIYF.

This chain joins TRBV6-6 and TRBJ1-1, with TRBD1 as a possible D gene (6 bases). V was clipped by 6 bases and J by 0 bases, with 14 bases between them. CDR1 MNHNY and CDR2 SVGAGI come from the germline V gene (reference sequence). The CDR3 has 15 amino acids. CDR3 residues: CASRADSSMNTEAFF. The CDR3 DNA reads as TGTGCCAGCAGAGCGGACAGTTCTATGAACACTGAAGCTTTCTTT.

This rearrangement joins TRBV13 to TRBJ2-7; D is perhaps TRBD2 (6 bases). The CDR3 length is 15 residues. The V gene's germline CDR1 is PRHDT and CDR2 FYEKMQ (reference sequence). V was trimmed by 5 bases and J by 4 bases, leaving 18 bases between them. The CDR3 spells CASSMRDGGPYEQYF. The CDR3 DNA reads as TGTGCCAGCAGCATGAGGGACGGGGGACCGTACGAGCAGTACTTC.

The V and J genes are TRBV11-2 and TRBJ2-5, with 15 bases matching TRBD2. Germline assignment: CDR1 SGHAT and CDR2 FQNNGV. The V segment lost 5 bases and the J segment 4 bases; nucleotides outside the gene matches: 5. This CDR3 region has 16 residues. CDR3 nucleotide sequence: TGTGCCAGCAGCACCGGGACTAGCGGGGGGAGAGAGACCCAGTACTTC. Translation gives CASSTGTSGGRETQYF.

V is TRBV4-2 and J is TRBJ2-1; TRBD2 matches at 13 bases. Trimming at V came to 4 bases and at J to 6 bases, leaving 3 bases not matched to a gene. This CDR3 is built from 15 residues. Germline loops: CDR1 LGHNA, CDR2 YNFKEQ. CDR3 nucleotides: TGTGCCAGCAGCCTGAGACTAGCGGGGGGCAATGAGCAGTTCTTC. Encoded protein: CASSLRLAGGNEQFF.

The CDR3: CASGHQNTGELFF. CDR3 bases: TGTGCCAGCGGACACCAGAACACCGGGGAGCTGTTTTTT. The genes are TRBV19 and TRBJ2-2; maybe TRBD1 (5 bases). The CDR3 has 13 residues. The V and J ends lost 9 bases and 1 base respectively, with 9 bases between them. The germline CDR1 and CDR2 sequences are LNHDA and SQIVND (reference sequence).

The chain recombines TRBV6-6 with TRBJ2-1; 7 nucleotides match TRBD1. J gave up 0 bases and V 5 bases, and 10 bases lay outside the gene matches. The CDR3 totals 17 residues. CDR1 is MNHNY and CDR2 is SVGAGI in the germline V gene (reference sequence). The CDR3 here is CASSLLPGQSSYNEQFF. Written as DNA, the CDR3 is TGTGCCAGCAGTCTCCTCCCGGGACAGAGCTCCTACAATGAGCAGTTCTTC.

The gene calls are TRBV25-1 and TRBJ1-2, with a possible D match to TRBD1 (6 bases). V was clipped by 2 bases and J by 10 bases, with 20 bases between them. Germline loops: CDR1 MGHDK, CDR2 SYGVNS. The CDR3 has 15 residues. The CDR3 DNA is TGTGCCAGCAGTGAACACCATGCCAGGGGATCGGTCTACACCTTC. Protein product: CASSEHHARGSVYTF.

The chain has TRBV19 and TRBJ1-1; no firm D call. CDR1 LNHDA and CDR2 SQIVND come from the germline V gene (reference sequence). With 9 bases removed from V and 8 bases from J, the gap between germline ends came to 16 bases. This CDR3 has 12 residues. For the CDR3, the DNA is TGTGCCAGCAGACGCTCCGGTGGGGAAGCTTTCTTT. It codes for CASRRSGGEAFF. The whole variable domain, remainder taken from reference TRBV19 and TRBJ1-1, is DGGITQSPKYLFRKEGQNVTLSCEQNLNHDAMYWYRQDPGQGLRLIYYSQIVNDFQKGDIAEGYSVSREKKESFPLTVTSAQKNPTAFYLCASRRSGGEAFFGQGTRLTVV.

The chain is built from TRBV2 and TRBJ1-5; 7 bases fit TRBD1. The CDR3 covers 15 residues. Germline assignment: CDR1 SNHLY and CDR2 FYNNEI. V was pared by 6 bases and J by 3 bases, with 8 bases of the junction left unmatched. CDR3 sequence (DNA): TGTGCCAGCAGAGCCAATACAGGGGTCAATCAGCCCCAGCATTTT. Translated, it gives CASRANTGVNQPQHF.

This chain joins TRBV11-2 and TRBJ1-1; D may be TRBD1 (6 bases). The germline V and J ends were trimmed by 6 bases and 4 bases, with 18 bases remaining between them. Germline V gives CDR1 SGHAT, CDR2 FQNNGV. The CDR3 covers 15 residues. The CDR3 region is CASRAIRGMGTEAFF. The CDR3, as DNA: TGTGCCAGCAGGGCAATCAGGGGTATGGGCACTGAAGCTTTCTTT.

The chain has TRBV7-2 and TRBJ2-4; D is possibly TRBD1 or TRBD2 (5 bases each). The CDR3 length is 18 residues. With 4 bases removed from V and 6 bases from J, the gap between germline ends came to 25 bases. The V gene's germline CDR1 is SGHTA and CDR2 FQGNSA. In DNA, the CDR3 is TGTGCCAGCAGCTCTTCACACCTGGGGACCACTTACCTAAACATTCAGTACTTC. Translated, it gives CASSSSHLGTTYLNIQYF.

V gene TRBV3-1 (or the pseudogene TRBV3-2) combines with J gene TRBJ1-5; weak D call: TRBD1 (5 bases). This CDR3 contains 17 residues. Trimming shortened V by 5 bases and J by 4 bases, and 21 bases separated the two germline ends. Germline values: CDR1 LGHDT, CDR2 YNNKEL (reference sequence). Here the CDR3 reads CASSARANRGPNQPQHF. CDR3 DNA: TGTGCCAGCAGCGCGCGCGCCAATCGGGGACCTAATCAGCCCCAGCATTTT.

The chain couples TRBV7-8 to TRBJ1-1; D is ambiguous. The CDR3 covers 16 residues. Trimming removed 0 bases at V and 4 bases at J, with 15 bases between. Germline lookup yields CDR1 SGHVS and CDR2 FQNEAQ. CDR3 coding DNA: TGTGCCAGCAGCTTAGCTAGCTCTATAGGCGGCACTGAAGCTTTCTTT. This encodes CASSLASSIGGTEAFF.

This sequence joins TRBV19 and TRBJ1-4; 9 bases map to TRBD1. V dropped 5 bases and J dropped 8; count of bases not matched to a gene: 6. CDR3 length: 14 residues. The V gene's germline CDR1 is LNHDA and CDR2 SQIVND (reference sequence). The CDR3 bases are TGTGCCAGTAGTCGTCCCGGGACAGGGGAAAAACTGTTTTTT. This codes for CASSRPGTGEKLFF.

V is TRBV3-1 (or the pseudogene TRBV3-2) and J is TRBJ1-2; a possible D gene is TRBD1 (5 bases). CDR1 is LGHDT, CDR2 YNNKEL, per germline (reference sequence). Trimming removed 0 bases from V and 1 base from J, with 12 bases in between. CDR3 length: 16 amino acids. The CDR3 region is CASSQEASGGNYGYTF. CDR3 coding DNA: TGTGCCAGCAGCCAAGAGGCATCTGGGGGTAACTATGGCTACACCTTC.

This chain uses TRBV18 with TRBJ1-1; D uncertain. In germline, CDR1 is KGHSH, CDR2 LQKENI. The CDR3 loop spans 13 amino acids. Trimming left V 2 bases short and J 5 bases short, with 9 bases between. In DNA, the CDR3 is TGTGCCAGCTCACCAGGGGTTGGGACTGAAGCTTTCTTT. Its translation is CASSPGVGTEAFF.

The rearrangement uses TRBV7-9 and TRBJ1-5; D ambiguous. The CDR3 runs 13 residues. Trimming pared 5 bases from V and 6 bases from J, leaving 11 bases between. Germline assignment: CDR1 SEHNR and CDR2 FQNEAQ (reference sequence). The CDR3 DNA reads as TGTGCCAGCAGCCTTGATATTTTTCAGCCCCAGCATTTT. Translating it yields CASSLDIFQPQHF.

This sequence joins TRBV6-5 and TRBJ2-1, with D possibly matching TRBD2 (5 bases). CDR3 length equals 15 residues. V lost 8 bases and J 0 bases, leaving 14 bases between the germline ends. CDR1 is MNHEY and CDR2 is SVGAGI in the germline V gene. CDR3 region: CASGWRVGSYNEQFF. The CDR3 nucleotides are TGTGCCAGCGGTTGGCGGGTGGGCTCCTACAATGAGCAGTTCTTC.

The rearrangement uses TRBV5-6 and TRBJ1-6, with D maybe TRBD1 (6 bases). The CDR3 runs to 16 residues. Germline V gene lookup returns CDR1 SGHDT and CDR2 YYEEEE. The germline V and J ends were trimmed by 1 base and 6 bases, with 14 bases remaining between them. CDR3 DNA sequence: TGTGCCAGCAGCTTGTCCCTCGGACAGATTAATTCACCCCTCCACTTT. This codes for CASSLSLGQINSPLHF.